These 7 T cell receptor beta chains came from one sample sequenced in a study of cytomegalovirus exposure and HLA in healthy donors. The PCR had 60 Vbeta and 13 Jbeta primers. Only in-frame clones appear in the TCRdb table, and some are missing; sequencing was by immunoSEQ multiplex PCR. The sample records tens of thousands of clones, approximately 78% being singletons. The sequenced material came from PBMCs. Every receptor here comes from a male donor in good health and CMV-seropositive.

V gene TRBV6-5 combines with J gene TRBJ2-1; D possibly corresponds to TRBD1 (5 bases). The CDR3 runs 15 residues. The germline CDR1 and CDR2 sequences are MNHEY and SVGAGI. V shed 4 bases and J shed 1 base, with 11 bases lying between them. The CDR3 loop reads CASSSTGMSYNEQFF. DNA of the CDR3: TGTGCCAGCAGTTCAACAGGCATGTCCTACAATGAGCAGTTCTTC.

The V and J genes are TRBV19 and TRBJ2-7; TRBD2 agrees at 8 bases. CDR1 LNHDA and CDR2 SQIVND come from the germline V gene (reference sequence). The ends lost 3 bases at V and 0 bases at J; junction bases unmatched: 10. There are 17 residues in the CDR3. CDR3 nucleotides: TGTGCCAGTAGTATGGGACTAAAGCGGGGGAACTCCTACGAGCAGTACTTC. It is translated as CASSMGLKRGNSYEQYF.

The DNA of the CDR3 is TGTGCCAGCAGCCAATGGCCAGGGGGCCTCTACGAGCAGTACTTC. Protein sequence: CASSQWPGGLYEQYF. This chain joins TRBV16 and TRBJ2-7, with 8 bases aligning to TRBD1. V lost 1 base, J lost 3 bases, and 5 bases stayed unmatched. CDR3 length: 15 residues. CDR1 and CDR2 from the germline V gene are KGHSY and FQNENV.

The rearrangement uses TRBV10-1 and TRBJ1-4; TRBD1 matches 8 bases. Germline V gene data show CDR1 as WNHNN and CDR2 as SYGVQD (reference sequence). This CDR3 region has 15 residues. The V segment lost 3 bases and the J segment 8 bases; nucleotides outside the gene matches: 8. CDR3 DNA: TGCGCCAGCAGTGACGGCGGGACAGGCGAAGAAAAACTGTTTTTT. It is translated as CASSDGGTGEEKLFF.

The genes are TRBV29-1 and TRBJ1-2, with 8 nucleotides matching TRBD1. Trimming cost V 3 bases and J 0 bases; bases outside gene matches: 3. Germline CDR1 is SQVTM and CDR2 is ANQGSEA. This CDR3 has 14 amino acids. The CDR3 sequence is CSVDLDRANYGYTF. CDR3 in DNA: TGCAGCGTTGATCTGGACAGGGCTAACTATGGCTACACCTTC.

V gene TRBV6-1 combines with J gene TRBJ1-5; D unresolved. Germline CDR1 MNHNS, CDR2 SASEGT. This CDR3 is built from 14 residues. V shed 3 bases and J shed 6 bases, with 12 bases lying between them. The chain's CDR3 is CASSEVRGGQPQHF. The CDR3 region has the DNA TGTGCCAGCAGTGAGGTTCGAGGAGGTCAGCCCCAGCATTTT.

The CDR3 is CSVEFTGSTYEQYF. CDR3 bases: TGCAGCGTTGAATTTACAGGGTCCACCTACGAGCAGTACTTC. The chain combines TRBV29-1 with TRBJ2-7; a weak D match, TRBD1 (6 bases). The CDR3 length is 14 residues. The germline CDR1 and CDR2 sequences are SQVTM and ANQGSEA. V was trimmed by 2 bases and J by 2 bases, leaving 13 bases between them.